What follows are 26 T cell receptor beta chains derived from one specimen sequenced in a study of blood T cell repertoires in COVID-19. Clones were read by immunoSEQ multiplex PCR, and TCRdb kept only the in-frame ones, dropping some. The table includes approximately 290,000 clones, 70% to 90% detected once. The sample taken for sequencing was peripheral blood. The receptors stem from a woman aged 55-69 years with acute or convalescent COVID-19.

Of note for this clone: Different DNA sequences within this sample yield the same CDR3. The chain is built from TRBV4-3 and TRBJ2-2; possible D gene TRBD1, 6 bases. The V gene's germline CDR1 is LGHNA and CDR2 YSLEER. V was pared by 1 base and J by 5 bases, with 8 bases between. This CDR3 contains 14 residues. CDR3 sequence (DNA): TGCGCCAGCAGCCAAGTTACAGGGACCGGGGAGCTGTTTTTT. This translates into CASSQVTGTGELFF.

This clone has only one observation. The chain links TRBV9 to TRBJ1-3; TRBD1 agrees at 11 bases. The junction had 10 bases not matched to a gene; V was cut back by 4 bases and J by 1 base. The CDR3 runs 18 residues. Germline assignment: CDR1 SGDLS and CDR2 YYNGEE. The CDR3 DNA follows: TGTGCCAGCAGCCTGGGGACAGGGGGTTCTATATCTGGAAACACCATATATTTT. This codes for CASSLGTGGSISGNTIYF. Variable domain in full (rest from reference TRBV9 and TRBJ1-3): DSGVTQTPKHLITATGQRVTLRCSPRSGDLSVYWYQQSLDQGLQFLIQYYNGEERAKGNILERFSAQQFPDLHSELNLSSLELGDSALYFCASSLGTGGSISGNTIYFGEGSWLTVV.

The CDR3 sequence: CASSQTPGQRSYEQYF. The CDR3 DNA follows: TGTGCCAGCAGCCAAACGCCGGGACAGCGCTCCTACGAGCAGTACTTC. The chain links TRBV3-1 (or the pseudogene TRBV3-2) to TRBJ2-7; 7 nucleotides line up with TRBD1. J gave up 0 bases and V 2 bases, and 7 bases lay outside the gene matches. The germline CDR1 and CDR2 sequences are LGHDT and YNNKEL (reference sequence). This CDR3 comprises 16 residues.

The chain has TRBV4-1 and TRBJ2-3, with D maybe TRBD1 (6 bases). The length of the CDR3 is 19 residues. The germline V and J ends were trimmed by 2 bases and 1 base, with 22 bases remaining between them. The germline V gene has CDR1 MGHRA and CDR2 YSYEKL. CDR3 in DNA: TGCGCCAGCAGCCAATCCTACCCAGCAGGGGCGTTGGGCACAGATACGCAGTATTTT. As protein: CASSQSYPAGALGTDTQYF.

The CDR3 sequence: CAIRVGQPNTEAFF. For the CDR3, the DNA is TGTGCCATCAGGGTCGGACAGCCGAACACTGAAGCTTTCTTT. The rearrangement uses TRBV10-3 and TRBJ1-1; a possible D gene is TRBD1 (6 bases). The V and J ends lost 6 bases and 1 base respectively, with 12 bases between them. The CDR3 sequence is 14 residues long. CDR1 ENHRY and CDR2 SYGVKD come from the germline V gene.

Regarding this clone: Compared with germline, one end of the junction differs, possibly owing to a read error. CDR3 bases: TGTGCCAGCAGTGATACAGCGGTATCCTATATCTTC. This sequence encodes CASSDTAVSYIF. This chain uses TRBV25-1 with TRBJ2-1; tentative D call: TRBD2 (5 bases). The length of the CDR3 is 12 residues. Germline lookup yields CDR1 MGHDK and CDR2 SYGVNS.

The chain carries TRBV27 and TRBJ2-7; 7 nucleotides match TRBD1. This CDR3 comprises 14 residues. The J segment lost 2 bases and the V segment lost 10 bases, leaving 11 bases of the junction unmatched. CDR1 and CDR2 from the germline V gene are MNHEY and SMNVEV (reference sequence). CDR3 coding DNA: TGTGCCACCAGACTCTCAGGGGGACCCTACGAGCAGTACTTC. Amino acid sequence: CATRLSGGPYEQYF.

This clone has just one count. The V call is TRBV9, the J call TRBJ2-1; TRBD2 is a possible D gene (5 bases). The CDR3 length is 13 residues. Germline V lookup: CDR1 SGDLS, CDR2 YYNGEE. Trimming took 0 bases from V and 7 from J, leaving 8 bases between them. CDR3 nucleotides: TGTGCCAGCAGCGTAGGAACGGGGAATGAGCAGTTCTTC. Encoded protein: CASSVGTGNEQFF.

The rearrangement uses TRBV28 and TRBJ1-3; D is ambiguous. From germline, CDR1 is MDHEN and CDR2 SYDVKM. The ends were cut back, 3 bases at V and 0 bases at J, with 12 bases in the middle. CDR3 length equals 16 residues. CDR3 sequence: CASSFYPGSSGNTIYF. For the CDR3, the DNA is TGTGCCAGCAGTTTTTATCCGGGGAGCTCTGGAAACACCATATATTTT.

This chain connects TRBV6-5 to TRBJ2-1, with 7 bases identical to TRBD2. CDR3 length: 14 residues. V shed 7 bases, J shed 7 bases, and the junction held 10 bases outside the gene matches. Germline V gene sequence: CDR1 MNHEY, CDR2 SVGAGI. The CDR3 is CASTRGGLENEQFF. Here the CDR3 DNA reads TGTGCCAGCACCCGCGGGGGTTTAGAGAATGAGCAGTTCTTC.

This chain joins TRBV3-1 (or the pseudogene TRBV3-2) and TRBJ2-1; TRBD1 might be the D (6 bases). From germline, CDR1 is LGHDT and CDR2 YNNKEL (reference sequence). Deletions cut 4 bases from V and 0 bases from J, with 10 bases between. The CDR3 covers 15 residues. DNA of the CDR3: TGTGCCAGCAGCCTACAGGGTCCCTCCTACAATGAGCAGTTCTTC. It codes for CASSLQGPSYNEQFF.

This clone was seen a single time. V gene TRBV5-1 combines with J gene TRBJ2-1; a weak D match, TRBD1 (6 bases). The germline V gene has CDR1 SGHRS and CDR2 YFSETQ. With 2 bases removed from V and 3 bases from J, the gap between germline ends came to 15 bases. The CDR3 runs 16 residues. CDR3 in amino acids: CASSFLQGEVYNEQFF. The CDR3 coding sequence is TGCGCCAGCAGCTTTCTACAGGGAGAAGTCTACAATGAGCAGTTCTTC. Filled out from reference TRBV5-1 and TRBJ2-1, the complete variable domain reads KAGVTQTPRYLIKTRGQQVTLSCSPISGHRSVSWYQQTPGQGLQFLFEYFSETQRNKGNFPGRFSGRQFSNSRSEMNVSTLELGDSALYLCASSFLQGEVYNEQFFGPGTRLTVL.

The chain carries TRBV11-2 and TRBJ1-3; D remains ambiguous. The CDR3 covers 18 residues. Trimming removed 1 base from V and 0 bases from J, with 16 bases in between. Per germline, CDR1 SGHAT and CDR2 FQNNGV. CDR3 coding DNA: TGTGCCAGCAGCTTAGTTGCAGGTCCTCACAACTCTGGAAACACCATATATTTT. Translation: CASSLVAGPHNSGNTIYF.

The chain employs TRBV28 and TRBJ1-2, with D hard to call. Trimming took off 7 bases at V and 5 bases at J, with 11 bases between the two ends. The CDR3 extends over 12 amino acids. Germline CDR1 reads MDHEN; CDR2 reads SYDVKM. The CDR3 sequence is CASTEVGYGYTF. The CDR3 DNA is TGTGCCAGCACGGAGGTCGGGTATGGCTACACCTTC.

The chain couples TRBV3-1 (or the pseudogene TRBV3-2) to TRBJ2-6; 9 positions agree with TRBD1. Germline V CDR1 and CDR2: LGHDT, YNNKEL (reference sequence). Losses at the gene ends were 4 bases for V and 0 bases for J; bases not matched to a gene: 4. The CDR3 loop spans 17 amino acids. This chain's CDR3 is CASSPGTGLSGANVLTF. The CDR3 region has the DNA TGTGCCAGCAGCCCCGGGACAGGGCTCTCTGGGGCCAACGTCCTGACTTTC.

The CDR3 DNA sequence: TGTGCCAGCAGTACACTAGTCACCGGGGAGCTGTTTTTT. It encodes CASSTLVTGELFF. V and J are TRBV6-5 and TRBJ2-2; tentatively, D is TRBD2 (5 bases). Germline CDR1 is MNHEY and CDR2 is SVGAGI. Trimming removed 5 bases from V and 4 bases from J, with 8 bases in between. This CDR3 contains 13 residues.

The J gene is TRBJ1-2, the V gene TRBV2, with 7 bases that match TRBD1. V was pared by 6 bases and J by 7 bases, with 8 bases of the junction left unmatched. CDR3 length: 13 amino acids. The germline CDR1 and CDR2 sequences are SNHLY and FYNNEI. CDR3 bases: TGTGCCAGCAGCCTGACAGGGTTGCGTGGCTACACCTTC. It yields the protein CASSLTGLRGYTF. Combining the CDR3 with reference TRBV2 and TRBJ1-2 gives the whole variable domain EPEVTQTPSHQVTQMGQEVILRCVPISNHLYFYWYRQILGQKVEFLVSFYNNEISEKSEIFDDQFSVERPDGSNFTLKIRSTKLEDSAMYFCASSLTGLRGYTFGSGTRLTVV.

The chain has TRBV4-1 and TRBJ1-6, with 7 positions matching TRBD1. The CDR3 has 19 amino acids. V was pared by 5 bases and J by 0 bases, with 13 bases of the junction left unmatched. CDR1 and CDR2 (germline): MGHRA, YSYEKL. This chain's CDR3 is CASSSRQGQASSYNSPLHF. In DNA form, the CDR3 reads TGCGCCAGCAGCTCCCGACAGGGACAAGCGAGCTCCTATAATTCACCCCTCCACTTT.

CDR3 nucleotides: TGTGCCAGCAGTTCCGCGAACAGGCTGGCGAACACTGAAGCTTTCTTT. Its protein is CASSSANRLANTEAFF. The chain is built from TRBV6-2 or TRBV6-3 and TRBJ1-1; possibly TRBD1 for D (5 bases). The germline V and J ends were trimmed by 4 bases and 1 base, with 16 bases remaining between them. The germline CDR1 and CDR2 sequences are MNHEY and SVGEGT. The CDR3 extends over 16 amino acids.

This chain links TRBV19 with TRBJ1-5; D is ambiguous. The CDR3 covers 15 residues. Per the germline V gene, CDR1 is LNHDA and CDR2 is SQIVND (reference sequence). V shed 5 bases and J shed 4 bases, with 15 bases lying between them. CDR3: CASSRGPSGNQPQHF. Here the CDR3 DNA reads TGTGCCAGTAGTCGCGGGCCCTCGGGGAATCAGCCCCAGCATTTT.

The CDR3 bases are TGTGCCAGTAGTTTTCAGGACAGGGGAGAACAGCCCCAGCATTTT. Amino acids: CASSFQDRGEQPQHF. The V gene is TRBV19, the J gene TRBJ1-5; 9 nucleotides agree with TRBD1. The CDR3 runs 15 residues. Germline V gene data show CDR1 as LNHDA and CDR2 as SQIVND (reference sequence). V dropped 5 bases and J dropped 7; count of bases not matched to a gene: 9.

This CDR3 is CASSIGPQGPYNSPLHF. The CDR3 DNA sequence: TGTGCCAGTAGTATAGGCCCCCAGGGGCCCTATAATTCACCCCTCCACTTT. The J gene is TRBJ1-6, the V gene TRBV19, with TRBD1 as a possible D gene (6 bases). Trimming removed 1 base at V and 2 bases at J, with 12 bases between. Germline lookup yields CDR1 LNHDA and CDR2 SQIVND (reference sequence). The CDR3 sequence is 17 residues long.

This clone was seen only once. The chain recombines TRBV7-9 with TRBJ2-1, with D unresolved. V lost 5 bases and J 10 bases, leaving 12 bases between the germline ends. This CDR3 region has 12 residues. Germline V CDR1 and CDR2: SEHNR, FQNEAQ (reference sequence). CDR3 sequence reads: CASSPTIGEQFF. The CDR3 DNA follows: TGTGCCAGCAGCCCCACCATCGGGGAGCAGTTCTTC.

CDR3 amino acids: CASSLSTGENEKLFF. CDR3 bases: TGTGCCAGCAGCTTATCTACAGGGGAGAATGAAAAACTGTTTTTT. The rearrangement uses TRBV7-6 and TRBJ1-4; 7 nucleotides match TRBD1. Germline-derived CDR1 and CDR2 are SGHVS and FNYEAQ. After removal of 2 bases from V and 5 bases from J, the junction contained 5 bases not matched to a gene. This CDR3 comprises 15 residues.

Only one count was recorded for this clone. This chain uses TRBV4-1 with TRBJ2-2, with TRBD1 matching over 11 bases. The trim removed 3 bases at V and 6 bases at J, leaving 6 bases unmatched. This CDR3 region has 16 residues. Germline V CDR1 and CDR2: MGHRA, YSYEKL. CDR3 bases: TGCGCCAGCAGCCAGGTCGGACAGGGGGCCGCCGGGGAGCTGTTTTTT. This sequence encodes CASSQVGQGAAGELFF.

J is TRBJ2-1 and V is TRBV5-4; the D gene is possibly TRBD2 (5 bases). CDR3 length equals 12 residues. V was cut by 1 base and J by 10 bases, with 9 bases left in between. Germline assignment: CDR1 SGHNT and CDR2 YYREEE (reference sequence). CDR3 sequence (DNA): TGTGCCAGCAGCTTGATGAGGGAAGAGCAGTTCTTC. This codes for CASSLMREEQFF.